The rows below give T cell receptor beta chains drawn from one sample of a study of T-cell reconstitution after alpha-beta-depleted transplantation in children. TCRdb passed the PCR reads through MiXCR, listing each CDR3 protein once. The data show roughly 200,000 distinct CDR3 sequences, roughly 15% seen once. Sequenced material: PBMCs from the stem cell graft donor, taken from the stem cell graft. The receptors here all came from a human donor who donated a stem cell graft to a child with acute lymphoblastic leukemia. Both conserved end residues are part of each CDR3. The D gene is left open where the match is weak. Not all rows give a size; the values are once, few, many and, for expanded clones, a class.

TRBV5-1	TRBD2	many	TRBJ2-1	TGCGCCAGCAGCTTGGCCCGGACTAGCGGGAAAGATGAGCAGTTCTTC	CASSLARTSGKDEQFF
TRBV11-3	-	-	TRBJ2-7	TGTGCCAGCAGCAGAGCAGGGGTCGAGCAGTACTTC	CASSRAGVEQYF
TRBV5-1	-	few	TRBJ1-5	TGCGCCAGCAGCTTGGGGGGGGGAGAGGGCAATCAGCCCCAGCATTTT	CASSLGGGEGNQPQHF
TRBV6-5	TRBD2	many	TRBJ2-1	TGTGCCAGCACCGTGACTAGCGGGGGGGGCATGGAGCAGTTCTTC	CASTVTSGGGMEQFF
TRBV12-3/TRBV12-4	TRBD1	many	TRBJ1-2	TGTGCCAGCAGCTTGACAGGGGTCGACTATGGCTACACCTTC	CASSLTGVDYGYTF
TRBV29-1	-	many	TRBJ2-1	TGCAGCGTTGAAGGGGGACTCCATTCCGTTAGCTCCTACAATGAGCAGTTCTTC	CSVEGGLHSVSSYNEQFF
TRBV23-1	-	-	TRBJ2-7	TGCGCCAGCAGTCAATCCGACAGGTGTACGTACGAGCAGTACTTC	CASSQSDRCTYEQYF
TRBV24-1	TRBD1	many	TRBJ1-2	TGTGCCACCAGTGACCCCGGACAGGGAAGAGACTATGGCTACACCTTC	CATSDPGQGRDYGYTF
TRBV5-4	-	many	TRBJ1-2	TGTGCCAGCAGCTTGGAGACCTACGCTGGGAAAGGCTACACCTTC	CASSLETYAGKGYTF
TRBV19	TRBD1	many	TRBJ2-6	TGTGCCAGTAGTATCGACAGGGGGCAGGCGTCTGGGGCCAACGTCCTGACTTTC	CASSIDRGQASGANVLTF
TRBV5-1	-	-	TRBJ1-1	TGCGCCAGCAGCTTGGTGGTAATGAACACTGAAGCTTTCTTT	CASSLVVMNTEAFF
TRBV19	TRBD2	-	TRBJ2-2	TGTGCCAGTAGTATCCATGGACTAGCGAAGAACACCGGGGAGCTGTTTTTT	CASSIHGLAKNTGELFF
TRBV3-1	TRBD1	many	TRBJ1-6	TGTGCCAGCAGCCGGGACAGGAATTCACCCCTCCACTTT	CASSRDRNSPLHF
TRBV20-1	-	many	TRBJ1-1	TGCAGTGCTAGAGATCCGGTAAGGGGGACTGAAGCTTTCTTT	CSARDPVRGTEAFF
TRBV27	-	many	TRBJ2-5	TGTGCCAGCTTTAAGGGAGAGACCCAGTACTTC	CASFKGETQYF
TRBV5-1	-	few	TRBJ2-5	TGCGCCAGCAGCTTGGATTTAGAAAAACCACAAGAGACCCAGTACTTC	CASSLDLEKPQETQYF